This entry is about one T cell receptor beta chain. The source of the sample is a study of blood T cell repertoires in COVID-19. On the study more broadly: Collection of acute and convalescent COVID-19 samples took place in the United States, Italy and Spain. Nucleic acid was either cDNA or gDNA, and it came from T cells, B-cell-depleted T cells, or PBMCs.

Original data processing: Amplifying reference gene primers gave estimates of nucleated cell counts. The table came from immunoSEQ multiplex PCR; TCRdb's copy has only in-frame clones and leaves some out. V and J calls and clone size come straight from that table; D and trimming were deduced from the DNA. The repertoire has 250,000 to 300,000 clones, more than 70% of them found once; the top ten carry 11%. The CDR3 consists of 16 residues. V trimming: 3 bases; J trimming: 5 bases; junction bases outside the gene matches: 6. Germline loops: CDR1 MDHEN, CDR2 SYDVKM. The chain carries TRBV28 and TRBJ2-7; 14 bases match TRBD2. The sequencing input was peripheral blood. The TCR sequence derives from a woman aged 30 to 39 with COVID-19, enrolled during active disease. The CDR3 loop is CASSFPGLAGGHEQYF. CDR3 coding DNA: TGTGCCAGCAGTTTCCCCGGACTAGCGGGAGGCCACGAGCAGTACTTC.